This T cell receptor beta chain stems from a study of shared clonotypes between healthy human individuals (dated by TCRdb to 2018 to 2020). Describing the broader study: Three men and two women, aged 18 to 49 years, made up the cohort. For each donor, three plates each were used for CD4 naive and CD4 memory, two plates were used for CD8 naive, and one plate was used for CD8 memory. The study deeply sequenced blood TCR repertoires of five healthy adults to estimate repertoire size and the extent of clonotype sharing between individuals. To increase sequencing depth and limit assay-specific biases, different laboratories used diverse techniques to prepare libraries and sequence TCR repertoires. Between about 0.94 and 8.9 billion PBMCs per donor were obtained by leukapheresis. Overall results and qualifications from the work: Even with the large sequencing depth, rarefaction of the sorted-subset datasets indicated that sequencing was incomplete. The small number of donors limited the genetic and exposure-history diversity represented. Estimated clonotype richness was generally larger for naive than for memory subsets. Compared with non-shared clonotypes, clonotypes shared by all four sorted-subset donors had higher generation probabilities. When several donors were compared, the shared fraction of clonotypes was around 5% for naive CD4, 3% to 4% for naive CD8, more than 2% for memory CD4, and roughly 0.43% for memory CD8. Based on pairwise subsampling, the degree of clonotype sharing among donors was expected to be affected by sequencing depth. Sampling was restricted to blood, and TCR repertoires in tissue are likely to differ from TCR repertoires in blood.

The CDR1 and CDR2 encoded by the germline V gene are SGHVS and FNYEAQ. The CDR3 numbers 14 residues from cysteine through phenylalanine. Only the CDR3 part of the read is kept: 42 bases, read in frame from the first base. For this chain, trimming is 10 bases at the V end and 2 bases at the J end, and the number of junction bases without a gene match is 8. Donors were healthy HIV-negative adults with no recently reported acute infections or vaccinations. Only Caucasian adults living in Nashville, Tennessee, USA were represented among the donors. CD4+ T cells were enriched by magnetic negative selection, after which naive cells were positively selected on CD45RA and the negative fraction was taken as the memory subset. Blood was obtained by leukapheresis, after which PBMCs were separated by Ficoll-Histopaque density gradient centrifugation and cryopreserved in liquid nitrogen vapor phase. Analytical flow cytometry was used to check the purity and quantity of each magnetically sorted T cell population. Genomic DNA was isolated from every sorted fraction and measured by UV absorbance on a Nanodrop 2000c.

On this clone: Its target antigen remains unknown. The sample holds no much larger clone one base away, and base qualities are not on file.

Using the deep immunoSEQ assay, multiplex PCR amplified TCR CDR3 regions from genomic DNA. Extracted genomic DNA from each cell subset was spread evenly across all wells of several immunoSEQ 96-well plates, with each plate serving as a replicate. Each replicate PCR for sorted subsets received around 200 ng genomic DNA, equal to tens of thousands of T cell genomes. Purified libraries were quantified with a Qubit 3.0 fluorometer, sized on a Bioanalyzer 2100, and re-quantified with the KAPA Library Quantification kit. A separate single-read 150-cycle Illumina NextSeq 550 flow cell was used to sequence each immunoSEQ 96-well plate. Under the source paper's analysis protocol: Because the immunoSEQ output held only junctional sequences and lacked quality scores, the filtering could not match the filtering applied to full-length reads. Sequences were annotated with PyIR, a Python wrapper for IgBLAST v1.9, and V/J genes and CDR3 were assigned using IMGT germline references. Reads were filtered out if the reads had weak V/J assignments (E-value above 1e-6), no CDR3, stop codons, out-of-frame junctions, or ambiguous translated residues. V3J clonotypes were defined as sequences sharing the same inferred V gene, J gene, and CDR3 amino acid sequence. Percentage overlap between repertoires was calculated by dividing the number of shared unique clonotypes by the size of the smaller repertoire. RTK rarefaction, the Chao1 estimator, and Recon v2.1 estimates of unobserved clonotypes were used to assess repertoire richness. Generation probabilities for all TCRbeta clonotypes obtained by the gDNA method from a handful of donors were computed using OLGA. TCRdb obtained this table from immuneACCESS and retained in-frame rearrangements with V and J assigned. These tables miss some clones; where compared with another copy, unresolved V genes account for less than half of the shortfall, and the remainder is unexplained. V, J and clone size derive from that table, while D and trimming were established from the DNA sequence. For this sample the table gives some 500,000 clones, of which 90% to 96% were detected only once. About 0.06% of the sample is held by the ten biggest clonotypes.

Sequenced sample: naive CD4+ T cells sorted from blood. The cell subset or site tag for this specimen amounts to: CD45RA+ positively selected. The rearranged chain carries TRBV7-6 and TRBJ1-5; 7 bases in the junction line up with TRBD1. This TCR derives from a woman aged 25 to 39 in good health. In nucleotide form, the sequence is TGTGCCAAACCGACAGGGACGGGCAATCAGCCCCAGCATTTT. The translation is CAKPTGTGNQPQHF.